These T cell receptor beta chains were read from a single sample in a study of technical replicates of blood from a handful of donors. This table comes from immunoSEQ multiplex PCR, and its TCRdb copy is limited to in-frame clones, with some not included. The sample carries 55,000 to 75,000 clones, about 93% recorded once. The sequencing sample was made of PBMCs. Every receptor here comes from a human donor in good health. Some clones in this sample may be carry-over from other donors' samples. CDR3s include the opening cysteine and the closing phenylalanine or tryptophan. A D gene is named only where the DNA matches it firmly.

cdr3_aa: CASSLGPGQLQPQHF
cdr3_nt: TGCGCCAGCAGCTTGGGGCCGGGACAGCTCCAGCCCCAGCATTTT
d_call: TRBD1
j_call: TRBJ1-5
v_call: TRBV5-1

cdr3_aa: CASRDSYSYEQYF
cdr3_nt: TGTGCCAGCCGGGACAGTTACTCCTACGAGCAGTACTTC
d_call: TRBD1
j_call: TRBJ2-7
v_call: TRBV6-5

cdr3_aa: CASSPLGRDSYEQYF
cdr3_nt: TGTGCCAGCAGCCCCCTGGGGCGAGATTCCTACGAGCAGTACTTC
d_call: .
j_call: TRBJ2-7
v_call: TRBV6-5

cdr3_aa: CAIPPPGDGGYTF
cdr3_nt: TGTGCCATACCCCCCCCAGGGGATGGTGGCTACACCTTC
d_call: .
j_call: TRBJ1-2
v_call: TRBV30

cdr3_aa: CASSDRDRGTSQTQYF
cdr3_nt: TGTGCCAGCAGCGATCGGGACAGGGGGACCTCCCAGACCCAGTACTTC
d_call: TRBD1
j_call: TRBJ2-5
v_call: TRBV7-8

cdr3_aa: CASSISRSLSGNTIYF
cdr3_nt: TGTGCCAGTAGTATATCGCGGTCTCTCTCTGGAAACACCATATATTTT
d_call: .
j_call: TRBJ1-3
v_call: TRBV19

cdr3_aa: CASSLVSGGAYEQYF
cdr3_nt: TGTGCCAGCAGCTTAGTGTCGGGGGGCGCCTACGAGCAGTACTTC
d_call: .
j_call: TRBJ2-7
v_call: TRBV11-2

cdr3_aa: CASSVGAGTTGNTIYF
cdr3_nt: TGTGCCAGCAGCGTAGGAGCCGGGACAACTGGAAACACCATATATTTT
d_call: .
j_call: TRBJ1-3
v_call: TRBV9

cdr3_aa: CASSELARGTQYF
cdr3_nt: TGTGCCAGCAGTGAATTGGCGCGCGGTACGCAGTATTTT
d_call: .
j_call: TRBJ2-3
v_call: TRBV25-1

cdr3_aa: CASSLLAGGINEQFF
cdr3_nt: TGCGCCAGCAGCCTGCTAGCGGGGGGGATCAATGAGCAGTTCTTC
d_call: TRBD2
j_call: TRBJ2-1
v_call: TRBV5-1

cdr3_aa: CASSSNRGQQQFF
cdr3_nt: TGTGCCAGCAGCTCGAACAGGGGGCAGCAGCAGTTCTTC
d_call: TRBD1
j_call: TRBJ2-1
v_call: TRBV7-2

cdr3_aa: CASRGGTEAFF
cdr3_nt: TGTGCCAGCCGGGGGGGAACTGAAGCTTTCTTT
d_call: .
j_call: TRBJ1-1
v_call: TRBV7-3

cdr3_aa: CASRTPGQGNNEQFF
cdr3_nt: TGTGCCAGCAGGACGCCGGGACAGGGGAACAATGAGCAGTTCTTC
d_call: TRBD1
j_call: TRBJ2-1
v_call: TRBV7-2

cdr3_aa: CASSLALAGGSPGTDTQYF
cdr3_nt: TGTGCCAGCAGCTTAGCGCTGGCGGGGGGGAGCCCAGGCACAGATACGCAGTATTTT
d_call: TRBD2
j_call: TRBJ2-3
v_call: TRBV7-2

cdr3_aa: CASSSSGTEKLFF
cdr3_nt: TGCGCCAGCAGCTCAAGCGGGACAGAAAAACTGTTTTTT
d_call: .
j_call: TRBJ1-4
v_call: TRBV5-1

cdr3_aa: CASSLDRPNTEAFF
cdr3_nt: TGTGCCAGCAGCCTCGACAGACCGAACACTGAAGCTTTCTTT
d_call: .
j_call: TRBJ1-1
v_call: TRBV7-9